This TCR beta chain is from a study of shared clonotypes between healthy human individuals. In its sample, this clone was seen many times. Its antigen remains unidentified. In the authors' workflow: ImmunoSEQ yielded junction-only sequences lacking quality scores, so filtering differed. The assay was immunoSEQ multiplex PCR, and TCRdb's table has in-frame clones only and misses some. V, J and clone size derive from that table, while D and trimming were established from the DNA sequence. The table shows 100,000 to 120,000 clones, with approximately 70% occurring only once. Whole-study findings and limits: Represented diversity (both genetic and exposure-history) was limited by the small number of donors. Memory subsets generally showed smaller estimated richness than naive subsets did.

The CD8 memory fraction combined CD45RO+ cells with TemRA cells (CCR7-negative CD45RA+). This sequence was found in a woman aged 25 to 45 in good health. Sequencing was performed on memory CD8+ T cells sorted from blood. As for subset: CD45RO+ cells pooled with CCR7-negative TemRA cells.

The CDR3 nucleotides are TGTGCCAGTAGTAAATGGACTAGCGGGAGTACTGAGCAGTTCTTC. Protein product: CASSKWTSGSTEQFF. J is TRBJ2-1 and V is TRBV19; TRBD2 aligns across 13 bases. Per the germline V gene, CDR1 is LNHDA and CDR2 is SQIVND (reference sequence). The CDR3 totals 15 residues. V dropped 4 bases and J dropped 9; count of bases not matched to a gene: 6.